The rows below give T cell receptor beta chains drawn from one sample of a study of blood T cells in healthy people across ages. TCRdb re-called the 5' RACE reads with MiXCR, one entry per CDR3 protein. The table includes around 1,000,000 distinct CDR3 sequences, less than 25% detected once. This sample was shared with a second study, whose subject was T cells of mothers and their children.

What was sequenced was blood. Every receptor here comes from a girl aged 2-10 years in good health. CDR3s include the opening cysteine and the closing phenylalanine or tryptophan. Each record gives: J gene, V gene, clone size, D gene, CDR3 length, CDR3 protein, CDR3 DNA. A D gene is named only where the DNA matches it firmly. The size field is filled for only some rows; it gives once, few, many or a size class.

J gene: TRBJ2-5; V gene: TRBV2; clone size: .; D gene: .; CDR3 length: 13; CDR3 protein: CASRDGFSETQYF; CDR3 DNA: TGTGCCAGCAGGGACGGGTTCTCGGAGACCCAGTACTTC
J gene: TRBJ1-1; V gene: TRBV29-1; clone size: .; D gene: .; CDR3 length: 19; CDR3 protein: CSAREPAGQSESGNTEAFF; CDR3 DNA: TGCAGCGCCCGCGAACCAGCTGGGCAGTCGGAGAGCGGGAACACTGAAGCTTTCTTT
J gene: TRBJ2-7; V gene: TRBV2; clone size: few; D gene: TRBD2; CDR3 length: 14; CDR3 protein: CASSEIAGRYEQYF; CDR3 DNA: TGTGCCAGCAGTGAGATAGCGGGGCGCTACGAGCAGTACTTC
J gene: TRBJ1-5; V gene: TRBV16; clone size: .; D gene: .; CDR3 length: 15; CDR3 protein: CASSQPGRANQPQHF; CDR3 DNA: TGTGCCAGCAGCCAACCGGGCAGGGCTAATCAGCCCCAGCATTTT
J gene: TRBJ2-7; V gene: TRBV20-1; clone size: .; D gene: .; CDR3 length: 12; CDR3 protein: CSSRKDSYEQYF; CDR3 DNA: TGCAGCTCCAGGAAAGACTCCTACGAGCAGTACTTC
J gene: TRBJ2-3; V gene: TRBV7-2; clone size: few; D gene: TRBD2; CDR3 length: 16; CDR3 protein: CASSLTGLAGGRTQYF; CDR3 DNA: TGTGCCAGCAGCTTAACGGGACTAGCGGGAGGGCGTACGCAGTATTTT
J gene: TRBJ2-3; V gene: TRBV12-3/TRBV12-4; clone size: once; D gene: .; CDR3 length: 16; CDR3 protein: CASRTRGLSLTDTQYF; CDR3 DNA: TGTGCCAGCAGGACCAGGGGACTGAGCCTCACAGATACGCAGTATTTT
J gene: TRBJ2-1; V gene: TRBV28; clone size: .; D gene: .; CDR3 length: 13; CDR3 protein: CASMGGKYNEQFF; CDR3 DNA: TGTGCCAGCATGGGCGGGAAGTACAATGAGCAGTTCTTC
J gene: TRBJ2-7; V gene: TRBV29-1; clone size: .; D gene: .; CDR3 length: 11; CDR3 protein: CSVEDWVGQYF; CDR3 DNA: TGCAGCGTTGAAGATTGGGTCGGGCAGTACTTC
J gene: TRBJ1-2; V gene: TRBV29-1; clone size: few; D gene: TRBD1; CDR3 length: 13; CDR3 protein: CGVEGTVPYGYTF; CDR3 DNA: TGCGGCGTTGAAGGGACAGTCCCCTATGGCTACACCTTC
J gene: TRBJ1-2; V gene: TRBV29-1; clone size: .; D gene: .; CDR3 length: 13; CDR3 protein: CSVEDAAGAGYTF; CDR3 DNA: TGCAGCGTTGAAGATGCCGCAGGGGCGGGCTACACCTTC
J gene: TRBJ2-1; V gene: TRBV29-1; clone size: .; D gene: .; CDR3 length: 8; CDR3 protein: CSVDSGVF; CDR3 DNA: TGCAGCGTTGATTCAGGGGTCTTC
J gene: TRBJ2-7; V gene: TRBV5-1; clone size: few; D gene: TRBD1; CDR3 length: 14; CDR3 protein: CASSAGTGPSEQYF; CDR3 DNA: TGCGCCAGCAGCGCCGGGACAGGCCCTAGCGAGCAGTACTTC
J gene: TRBJ1-4; V gene: TRBV6-1; clone size: .; D gene: TRBD1; CDR3 length: 14; CDR3 protein: CASGLTGEAEKLFF; CDR3 DNA: TGTGCCAGCGGATTGACAGGGGAGGCAGAAAAACTGTTTTTT
J gene: TRBJ2-5; V gene: TRBV7-2; clone size: few; D gene: TRBD2; CDR3 length: 15; CDR3 protein: CASSFGGGSPRTQYF; CDR3 DNA: TGTGCCAGCAGCTTTGGGGGGGGATCGCCTCGGACCCAGTACTTC
J gene: TRBJ2-1; V gene: TRBV6-2/TRBV6-3; clone size: few; D gene: .; CDR3 length: 15; CDR3 protein: CASSSLMGEEDEQFF; CDR3 DNA: TGTGCCAGCAGTTCCCTTATGGGAGAGGAGGATGAGCAGTTCTTC
J gene: TRBJ2-1; V gene: TRBV11-2; clone size: few; D gene: .; CDR3 length: 15; CDR3 protein: CASSSPLGWENEQFF; CDR3 DNA: TGTGCCAGCAGCTCCCCATTAGGTTGGGAAAATGAGCAGTTCTTC
J gene: TRBJ1-6; V gene: TRBV20-1; clone size: .; D gene: TRBD1; CDR3 length: 15; CDR3 protein: CSAPVGQNFNSPLHF; CDR3 DNA: TGCAGTGCTCCAGTGGGACAGAACTTTAATTCACCCCTCCACTTT
J gene: TRBJ2-7; V gene: TRBV24-1; clone size: .; D gene: .; CDR3 length: 12; CDR3 protein: CATRKHLYEQYF; CDR3 DNA: TGTGCCACCAGAAAGCACCTCTACGAGCAGTACTTC
J gene: TRBJ1-5; V gene: TRBV20-1; clone size: .; D gene: .; CDR3 length: 15; CDR3 protein: CSARVAWDTNQPQHF; CDR3 DNA: TGCAGTGCTAGAGTTGCGTGGGATACCAATCAGCCCCAGCATTTT
J gene: TRBJ1-2; V gene: TRBV27; clone size: few; D gene: .; CDR3 length: 16; CDR3 protein: CASSLTGGRINYGYTF; CDR3 DNA: TGTGCCAGCAGTTTGACTGGTGGGCGGATTAACTATGGCTACACCTTC
J gene: TRBJ1-5; V gene: TRBV7-2; clone size: few; D gene: .; CDR3 length: 14; CDR3 protein: CASSSRTAEQPQHF; CDR3 DNA: TGTGCCAGCAGCTCCCGGACAGCCGAACAGCCCCAGCATTTT
J gene: TRBJ2-3; V gene: TRBV2; clone size: .; D gene: .; CDR3 length: 12; CDR3 protein: CASRVQLDTQYF; CDR3 DNA: TGTGCCAGCAGAGTGCAGCTGGATACGCAGTATTTT
J gene: TRBJ2-5; V gene: TRBV20-1; clone size: few; D gene: TRBD1; CDR3 length: 16; CDR3 protein: CSASWGTGFDQETQYF; CDR3 DNA: TGCAGTGCTAGTTGGGGGACAGGGTTCGACCAAGAGACCCAGTACTTC
J gene: TRBJ1-1; V gene: TRBV29-1; clone size: .; D gene: .; CDR3 length: 12; CDR3 protein: CSADRSNTEAFF; CDR3 DNA: TGCAGCGCAGACAGGTCGAACACTGAAGCTTTCTTT
J gene: TRBJ2-1; V gene: TRBV27; clone size: once; D gene: .; CDR3 length: 14; CDR3 protein: CASMRTASYNEQFF; CDR3 DNA: TGTGCCAGCATGCGGACCGCTTCCTACAATGAGCAGTTCTTC
J gene: TRBJ2-7; V gene: TRBV29-1; clone size: .; D gene: .; CDR3 length: 14; CDR3 protein: CSVEDNQPPYEQYF; CDR3 DNA: TGCAGCGTCGAGGACAACCAGCCGCCCTACGAGCAGTACTTC
J gene: TRBJ2-5; V gene: TRBV3-1; clone size: once; D gene: .; CDR3 length: 12; CDR3 protein: CASSRPGQAQYF; CDR3 DNA: TGTGCCAGCAGCCGCCCGGGGCAGGCCCAGTACTTC
J gene: TRBJ2-7; V gene: TRBV7-2; clone size: .; D gene: .; CDR3 length: 15; CDR3 protein: CASSLGQLTNYEQYF; CDR3 DNA: TGTGCCAGCAGCTTAGGGCAGCTTACTAACTACGAGCAGTACTTC
J gene: TRBJ2-3; V gene: TRBV10-3; clone size: .; D gene: TRBD2; CDR3 length: 18; CDR3 protein: CAISWTSGGRYGLYTQYF; CDR3 DNA: TGTGCCATCAGTTGGACTAGCGGGGGCCGTTATGGACTCTATACGCAGTATTTT
J gene: TRBJ2-5; V gene: TRBV20-1; clone size: .; D gene: TRBD2; CDR3 length: 19; CDR3 protein: CSAEPLAGGPELYQETQYF; CDR3 DNA: TGCAGTGCTGAGCCGCTAGCGGGGGGCCCGGAATTGTACCAAGAGACCCAGTACTTC
J gene: TRBJ1-2; V gene: TRBV5-4; clone size: .; D gene: .; CDR3 length: 14; CDR3 protein: CASSPGTGPNGYTF; CDR3 DNA: TGTGCCAGCAGCCCAGGGACCGGGCCTAATGGCTACACCTTC
J gene: TRBJ2-7; V gene: TRBV12-3/TRBV12-4; clone size: .; D gene: TRBD1; CDR3 length: 14; CDR3 protein: CASTGTGRNYEQYF; CDR3 DNA: TGTGCCAGCACCGGGACAGGGAGAAATTACGAGCAGTACTTC
J gene: TRBJ1-4; V gene: TRBV29-1; clone size: few; D gene: .; CDR3 length: 15; CDR3 protein: CSIARAPGTNEKLFF; CDR3 DNA: TGCAGCATTGCGAGGGCCCCCGGGACTAATGAAAAACTGTTTTTT
J gene: TRBJ1-1; V gene: TRBV7-8; clone size: .; D gene: TRBD1; CDR3 length: 13; CDR3 protein: CASSTRTGQEAFF; CDR3 DNA: TGTGCCAGCAGCACACGGACAGGGCAGGAAGCTTTCTTT
J gene: TRBJ2-7; V gene: TRBV20-1; clone size: few; D gene: TRBD1; CDR3 length: 13; CDR3 protein: CSAYGTGSYEQYF; CDR3 DNA: TGCAGTGCTTACGGGACAGGTTCCTACGAGCAGTACTTC
J gene: TRBJ2-5; V gene: TRBV19; clone size: .; D gene: .; CDR3 length: 15; CDR3 protein: CARFSDSGQQETQYF; CDR3 DNA: TGTGCCAGATTCTCGGACAGTGGACAACAAGAGACCCAGTACTTC
J gene: TRBJ1-2; V gene: TRBV6-6; clone size: few; D gene: .; CDR3 length: 14; CDR3 protein: CASSYSGSDYGYTF; CDR3 DNA: TGTGCCAGCAGTTACTCGGGATCAGACTATGGCTACACCTTC
J gene: TRBJ1-1; V gene: TRBV29-1; clone size: .; D gene: .; CDR3 length: 12; CDR3 protein: CSALTGNTEAFF; CDR3 DNA: TGCAGCGCCTTGACCGGGAACACTGAAGCTTTCTTT
J gene: TRBJ2-7; V gene: TRBV4-1; clone size: .; D gene: .; CDR3 length: 14; CDR3 protein: CASSHGTAAYEQYF; CDR3 DNA: TGCGCCAGCAGCCACGGGACGGCAGCCTACGAGCAGTACTTC
J gene: TRBJ1-3; V gene: TRBV12-3/TRBV12-4; clone size: few; D gene: .; CDR3 length: 17; CDR3 protein: CASSLLVRPSSGNTIYF; CDR3 DNA: TGTGCCAGCAGTTTATTAGTGCGTCCGAGCTCTGGAAACACCATATATTTT
J gene: TRBJ2-1; V gene: TRBV7-2; clone size: .; D gene: .; CDR3 length: 15; CDR3 protein: CASSLVGKGDNEQFF; CDR3 DNA: TGTGCCAGCAGCTTAGTGGGTAAGGGGGACAATGAGCAGTTCTTC
J gene: TRBJ2-5; V gene: TRBV20-1; clone size: .; D gene: TRBD2; CDR3 length: 16; CDR3 protein: CSAATSGGFFGETQYF; CDR3 DNA: TGCAGTGCAGCGACTAGCGGGGGATTTTTTGGAGAGACCCAGTACTTC
J gene: TRBJ1-2; V gene: TRBV27; clone size: few; D gene: .; CDR3 length: 15; CDR3 protein: CASSLWGGASYGYTF; CDR3 DNA: TGTGCCAGCAGTTTATGGGGGGGGGCAAGCTATGGCTACACCTTC
J gene: TRBJ2-7; V gene: TRBV12-3/TRBV12-4; clone size: .; D gene: .; CDR3 length: 16; CDR3 protein: CASSQWGRESLHEQYF; CDR3 DNA: TGTGCCAGCAGTCAGTGGGGCAGAGAATCTCTCCACGAGCAGTACTTC
J gene: TRBJ2-7; V gene: TRBV24-1; clone size: .; D gene: TRBD2; CDR3 length: 15; CDR3 protein: CATSDSGGIPYEQYF; CDR3 DNA: TGTGCCACCAGTGATTCCGGGGGGATTCCCTACGAGCAGTACTTC
J gene: TRBJ2-1; V gene: TRBV15; clone size: few; D gene: .; CDR3 length: 17; CDR3 protein: CATSRDPTDSSYNEQFF; CDR3 DNA: TGTGCCACCAGCAGAGACCCGACGGACAGCTCCTACAATGAGCAGTTCTTC
J gene: TRBJ2-1; V gene: TRBV10-3; clone size: few; D gene: TRBD1; CDR3 length: 11; CDR3 protein: CAIRGQGRQFF; CDR3 DNA: TGTGCCATCCGCGGACAGGGAAGGCAGTTCTTC
J gene: TRBJ2-5; V gene: TRBV13; clone size: .; D gene: .; CDR3 length: 14; CDR3 protein: CASSYQGNRGTQYF; CDR3 DNA: TGTGCCAGCAGCTACCAGGGGAACCGGGGGACCCAGTACTTC